Listed below are T cell receptor beta chains from one sample, sequenced in a study of blood T cell repertoires in COVID-19. The assay was immunoSEQ multiplex PCR, and TCRdb's table has in-frame clones only and misses some. The sample consists of around 100,000 clones, approximately 80% of them appearing once. The sequencing input was peripheral blood. These receptor sequences come from a man aged 55-75 years with active or convalescent COVID-19. The CDR3 runs from the conserved cysteine through the conserved F or W. Each record gives: D gene, clone size, V gene, J gene, CDR3 DNA, CDR3 protein. The D gene is left open where the match is weak. Clone size is stated in some rows and not others, as once, few, many or a class when expanded.

>NA|NA|TRBV5-1|TRBJ2-1
TGCGCCAGCAGCTTGGGCTCAACAGGGTATGGCAATGAGCAGTTCTTC
CASSLGSTGYGNEQFF
>TRBD2|NA|TRBV19|TRBJ2-3
TGTGCCAGTAGTATTAAACCGGGACTAGCGGGAGATACGCAGTATTTT
CASSIKPGLAGDTQYF
>NA|NA|TRBV29-1|TRBJ1-2
TGCAGCGTTTACAGGGTGGACTATGGCTACACCTTC
CSVYRVDYGYTF
>NA|once|TRBV3-1/TRBV3-2|TRBJ1-3
TGTGCCAGCAGCCACAGGGAGAACAGGGCAGGCGGAAACACCATATATTTT
CASSHRENRAGGNTIYF
>TRBD1|NA|TRBV9|TRBJ2-5
TGTGCCAGCAGCGGCGGGACAGGGATACAAGAGACCCAGTACTTC
CASSGGTGIQETQYF
>NA|NA|TRBV9|TRBJ2-5
TGTGCCAGCAGCAACCCTAACCAAGAGACCCAGTACTTC
CASSNPNQETQYF
>NA|NA|TRBV19|TRBJ1-2
TGTGCCAGTAGGGAGACTCAACCCTATGGCTACACCTTC
CASRETQPYGYTF
>NA|once|TRBV2|TRBJ1-5
TGTGCCAGCAGGGCCTCGGGGTCACCGAAGGCCAGCAATCAGCCCCAGCATTTT
CASRASGSPKASNQPQHF
>NA|NA|TRBV5-6|TRBJ1-1
TGTGCCAGCAGCTGGGGGCCTGGAAACACTGAAGCTTTCTTT
CASSWGPGNTEAFF
>TRBD1|once|TRBV6-6|TRBJ1-6
TGTGCCAGCAGTCGACTCGGACAGGGGATGCCACCCCTCCACTTT
CASSRLGQGMPPLHF
>TRBD2|NA|TRBV18|TRBJ2-1
TGTGCCAGCTCAGGGGAACACCCGGGACTAGAAGTCTATGAGCAGTTCTTC
CASSGEHPGLEVYEQFF
>TRBD2|NA|TRBV19|TRBJ2-3
TGTGCCAGTAGTATCCTAGCGGGAGGAAGCGGTACGCAGTATTTT
CASSILAGGSGTQYF
>TRBD1|NA|TRBV18|TRBJ1-4
TGTGCCAGCTCACGGGACAGGGCAGACGAAAAACTGTTTTTT
CASSRDRADEKLFF
>NA|once|TRBV29-1|TRBJ2-1
TGCAGCGTGCCCCCGGGAGCAACGAATGAGCAGTTCTTC
CSVPPGATNEQFF
>NA|medium-sized|TRBV7-2|TRBJ1-3
TGTGCCAGCAGCTCCCGGTCTCCAGGGGCGGGTGGAAACACCATATATTTT
CASSSRSPGAGGNTIYF
>TRBD2|NA|TRBV18|TRBJ2-3
TGTGCCAGCTCACCGAAGGCCGCTAGCGGGAGCCCGACACGCGGGTTCACAGATACGCAGTATTTT
CASSPKAASGSPTRGFTDTQYF
>NA|NA|TRBV5-8|TRBJ2-1
TGTGCCAGCAGCGTGGGACTCACGGGTTTCCATGAGCAGTTCTTC
CASSVGLTGFHEQFF
>TRBD1|NA|TRBV28|TRBJ1-5
TGTGCCAGCAGTACTCTAGGGGGCGCCCGCCAGCCCCAGCATTTT
CASSTLGGARQPQHF
>TRBD1|NA|TRBV27|TRBJ1-4
TGTGCCAGCAGTTTTTTGGACAGGGTAAAAGAAAAACTGTTTTTT
CASSFLDRVKEKLFF
>NA|few|TRBV5-4|TRBJ2-3
TGTGCCAGCAGGGGGGGAGTAGGCACTAGCACAGATACGCAGTATTTT
CASRGGVGTSTDTQYF
>TRBD1|NA|TRBV15|TRBJ1-1
TGTGCCACCAGCGAGGGACAGGGGGCTCGTACTGAAGCTTTCTTT
CATSEGQGARTEAFF
>TRBD1|NA|TRBV28|TRBJ1-4
TGTGCCAGCAGTTTACCGGACAGGGGCTTTGAAAAACTGTTTTTT
CASSLPDRGFEKLFF
>TRBD1|NA|TRBV5-8|TRBJ2-7
TGTGCCACCGCGGACAGGGTAACCTACGAGCAGTACTTC
CATADRVTYEQYF
>NA|NA|TRBV19|TRBJ1-1
TGTGCCAGTCAACGTCGATTCAGGGACACTGAAGCTTTCTTT
CASQRRFRDTEAFF
>NA|NA|TRBV7-9|TRBJ1-4
TGTGCCAGCAGCCCCGCGGAACCTAATGAAAAACTGTTTTTT
CASSPAEPNEKLFF
>NA|NA|TRBV6-5|TRBJ2-2
TGTGCCAGCAGTTACGGGGGCCACACCGGGGAGCTGTTTTTT
CASSYGGHTGELFF
>NA|NA|TRBV7-2|TRBJ2-3
TGTGCCAGCAGCTCCTCGGGCGGGAAGGCAGATACGCAGTATTTT
CASSSSGGKADTQYF
>NA|few|TRBV2|TRBJ2-7
TGTGCCAGCACGCGCGGGATCGGTAGTTACGAGCAGTACTTC
CASTRGIGSYEQYF
>TRBD2|NA|TRBV9|TRBJ2-5
TGTGCCAGCAGCAAAGGACTAGCGGGAGGCGGAGAGACCCAGTACTTC
CASSKGLAGGGETQYF
>TRBD1|NA|TRBV28|TRBJ2-7
TGTGCCAGCAGTTTATCTACAGGGGTGTCGGACGAGCAGTACTTC
CASSLSTGVSDEQYF
>TRBD1|NA|TRBV5-1|TRBJ1-1
TGCGCCAGCAGACCTAGGGGGCTGGACACTGAAGCTTTCTTT
CASRPRGLDTEAFF
>TRBD2|NA|TRBV7-8|TRBJ2-1
TGTGCCAGCAGCACCCGGACTAGCGGAAGATACAATGAGCAGTTCTTC
CASSTRTSGRYNEQFF
>NA|NA|TRBV10-2|TRBJ1-2
TGCGCCAGCAGTGAGCCTCCCAGTCAGGGCTACACCTTC
CASSEPPSQGYTF
>NA|NA|TRBV7-9|TRBJ1-2
TGTGCCAGCAGCTTTGGGGGGACTAGGACGTATGGCTACACCTTC
CASSFGGTRTYGYTF
>NA|NA|TRBV27|TRBJ2-1
TGTGCCAGCAGGGTGCACCTAAAGAATGAGCAGTTCTTC
CASRVHLKNEQFF
>NA|NA|TRBV6-6|TRBJ1-5
TGTGCCAGCAAATCCGGGGGGGGGTCAGAACAGCCCCAGCATTTT
CASKSGGGSEQPQHF
>TRBD1|NA|TRBV5-6|TRBJ1-6
TGTGCCAGCAGCACGAGACAGGGGCGCAATTCACCCCTCCACTTT
CASSTRQGRNSPLHF
>TRBD1|NA|TRBV18|TRBJ1-2
TGTGCCAGCTCAGATCTACAGGGGGCGACGAGATATGGCTACACCTTC
CASSDLQGATRYGYTF
>TRBD1|NA|TRBV10-1|TRBJ1-4
TGCGCCAGCACCGGACCCAGGGGGACTAATGAAAAACTGTTTTTT
CASTGPRGTNEKLFF
>TRBD1|NA|TRBV10-3|TRBJ2-2
TGTGCCATCAGTGGGGGACAGGGGATAAGGGACACCGGGGAGCTGTTTTTT
CAISGGQGIRDTGELFF
>NA|NA|TRBV3-1/TRBV3-2|TRBJ2-1
TGTGCCAGCAGCCAAACACACAATGAGCAGTTCTTC
CASSQTHNEQFF
>NA|few|TRBV5-1|TRBJ2-2
TGCGCCAGCAGCCCAGGACAGATTGGGGGCACCGGGGAGCTGTTTTTT
CASSPGQIGGTGELFF
>TRBD2|NA|TRBV5-1|TRBJ2-1
TGCGCCAGCAGCGGATTTAGCGGGTCTAGGTCCTACAATGAGCAGTTCTTC
CASSGFSGSRSYNEQFF
>TRBD2|once|TRBV5-1|TRBJ2-4
TGCGCCAGCAGCTTGGAGGGACTAGCGGGGATGGGGGCCAAAAACATTCAGTACTTC
CASSLEGLAGMGAKNIQYF
>TRBD1|NA|TRBV6-5|TRBJ1-6
TGTGCCAGCAGTTACTCGAGGGACAGGGGTTCACCCCTCCACTTT
CASSYSRDRGSPLHF
>TRBD1|NA|TRBV7-2|TRBJ2-5
TGTGCCAGCAGCCCCCAGGGGGCGAAAGAGACCCAGTACTTC
CASSPQGAKETQYF
>TRBD1|NA|TRBV29-1|TRBJ1-2
TGCAGCGTTGGGGCAGGGGGCGCTGGCTATGGCTACACCTTC
CSVGAGGAGYGYTF
>NA|NA|TRBV27|TRBJ1-5
TGTGCCAGCAGTTTAATAGGACAGATTAGCAATCAGCCCCAGCATTTT
CASSLIGQISNQPQHF
>TRBD1|once|TRBV6-1|TRBJ2-2
TGTGCCAGCAGTGAAGGGACAGGGCACACCGGGGAGCTGTTTTTT
CASSEGTGHTGELFF
>NA|NA|TRBV12-5|TRBJ1-1
TGTGCTAGTGGTTTTTTTGGACAGATGAACACTGAAGCTTTCTTT
CASGFFGQMNTEAFF
>TRBD2|few|TRBV30|TRBJ2-1
TGTGCCTGGACTCCCTTAGGGCGGGAGGGCGGCAATGAGCAGTTCTTC
CAWTPLGREGGNEQFF
>NA|NA|TRBV12-3/TRBV12-4|TRBJ2-1
TGTGCCAGCAGTCCCAGACTCTATGAGCAGTTCTTC
CASSPRLYEQFF
>NA|NA|TRBV18|TRBJ1-5
TGTGCCAGCTCACCAGGGCAGGGGAATCAGCCCCAGCATTTT
CASSPGQGNQPQHF
>TRBD2|NA|TRBV6-5|TRBJ2-2
TGTGCCAGCAGTTACGGGACTAGCGGGAGGGACGGGGAGCTGTTTTTT
CASSYGTSGRDGELFF
>NA|NA|TRBV10-3|TRBJ1-4
TGTGCCATCAGTGAGGGGCTCGGCACTCAGGAGGGTGAAAAACTGTTTTTT
CAISEGLGTQEGEKLFF
>NA|NA|TRBV5-4|TRBJ2-7
TGTGCCAGCAGCTTAATTCAGTCCCCAGGGGAGTACTTC
CASSLIQSPGEYF
>TRBD2|NA|TRBV10-2|TRBJ2-7
TGCGCCAGCAGTGAGGCCCGAGCGGGAGGATACGAGCAGTACTTC
CASSEARAGGYEQYF
>NA|NA|TRBV28|TRBJ2-2
TGTGCCAGCAGTTTCCAACTTTGGGGCTCTGACCCCGGGGAGCTGTTTTTT
CASSFQLWGSDPGELFF